The clone carrying this T cell receptor (beta chain) appeared a few times. Its antigen is unidentified. The sample's time point: late sampling 161 to 241 days after vaccination in three convalescent patients. The treatment here: roughly 10-day PBMC culture with coronavirus spike peptide pools or control peptides (ViraFEST assay). Every well contained approximately 2.1 million PBMCs, which were grown with around 9.8 IU/ml IL-2 and 10 ug/ml peptide pools. The data derive from a study of vaccination and CD4 T cells after COVID-19. With the Oncomine TCR Beta short-read assay, DNA from cultured CD4+ T cells was sequenced. TCRdb re-derived calls from the PCR reads in MiXCR, one entry per CDR3 protein. The sample carries 20,000 to 25,000 distinct CDR3 sequences, about half recorded once. The germline CDR1 and CDR2 sequences are SNHLY and FYNNEI. The CDR3 totals 14 residues. V lost 3 bases and J lost 7; bases outside the gene matches: 7.

This material consisted of CD4+ T cells from blood, cultured in vitro, taken about 7 months after SARS-CoV-2 vaccination. This chain uses TRBV2 with TRBJ2-5; 8 bases agree with TRBD2. This receptor was obtained from a human donor who had recovered from COVID-19. CDR3 nucleotide sequence: TGTGCCAGCAGTGAGGGGACTAGTGTTGGGACCCAGTACTTC. This gives the protein CASSEGTSVGTQYF. Together with reference TRBV2 and TRBJ2-5, the CDR3 gives the full variable domain: EPEVTQTPSHQVTQMGQEVILRCVPISNHLYFYWYRQILGQKVEFLVSFYNNEISEKSEIFDDQFSVERPDGSNFTLKIRSTKLEDSAMYFCASSEGTSVGTQYFGPGTRLLVL.